Below, 32 T cell receptor beta chains from the same sample are listed, as sequenced in a study of cytomegalovirus exposure and HLA in healthy donors. With 60 Vbeta and 13 Jbeta primers, the PCR was carried out. The method was immunoSEQ multiplex PCR; TCRdb's version includes in-frame clones alone and lacks a portion of them. The table lists around 160,000 clones, about 80% of them singletons. Sample: PBMCs. The receptors here all came from a woman aged 40 to 50 in good health and CMV-seronegative.

This clone was observed once. The chain recombines TRBV7-2 with TRBJ2-6; D is perhaps TRBD2 (5 bases). Germline loops: CDR1 SGHTA, CDR2 FQGNSA. V lost 1 base, J lost 0 bases, and 7 bases lay in between. The length of the CDR3 is 16 residues. CDR3 loop: CASSLGRGSGANVLTF. CDR3 DNA: TGTGCCAGCAGCTTAGGCCGGGGCTCTGGGGCCAACGTCCTGACTTTC.

This chain joins TRBV15 and TRBJ2-2; 9 positions match TRBD2. The ends lost 8 bases at V and 7 bases at J; junction bases unmatched: 2. The CDR3 loop spans 12 amino acids. Looked up from germline, CDR1 is LNHNV and CDR2 is YYDKDF (reference sequence). The CDR3 here is CATGTSSGELFF. The CDR3 DNA reads as TGTGCCACCGGGACTAGCAGCGGGGAGCTGTTTTTT.

The rearrangement joins TRBV2 to TRBJ1-1; tentatively, D is TRBD1 (6 bases). V lost 2 bases and J lost 6, with 13 bases in between. The CDR3 extends over 14 amino acids. Germline assignment: CDR1 SNHLY and CDR2 FYNNEI. Here the CDR3 reads CASSESKDRSEAFF. Here the CDR3 DNA reads TGTGCCAGCAGTGAAAGTAAGGACAGATCTGAAGCTTTCTTT.

The chain combines TRBV27 with TRBJ2-7, with 8 bases lining up with TRBD1. The CDR3 is 15 residues long. V was clipped by 2 bases and J by 2 bases; unmatched bases: 5. The germline V gene has CDR1 MNHEY and CDR2 SMNVEV (reference sequence). The CDR3 region has the DNA TGTGCCAGCAGTTTAAGGCAGGGGGCACCCTACGAGCAGTACTTC. Its translation is CASSLRQGAPYEQYF.

V usage is TRBV14 and J usage is TRBJ1-1, with no clear D. CDR1 and CDR2 from the germline V gene are SGHDN and FVKESK. This CDR3 region has 12 residues. Trimming pared 1 base from V and 7 bases from J, leaving 7 bases between. CDR3 residues: CASSQALSEAFF. The CDR3 bases are TGTGCCAGCAGCCAAGCATTGAGTGAAGCTTTCTTT.

The J gene is TRBJ2-7, the V gene TRBV2; TRBD1 matches 9 bases. In germline, CDR1 is SNHLY, CDR2 FYNNEI. The junction had 6 bases not matched to a gene; V was cut back by 3 bases and J by 3 bases. This CDR3 region has 15 residues. This CDR3 is CASSESGTGNYEQYF. The CDR3 DNA reads as TGTGCCAGCAGTGAGTCGGGGACAGGGAACTACGAGCAGTACTTC.

Here the CDR3 reads CASRSGTGGYGYTF. As DNA, the CDR3 is TGTGCCAGTAGATCGGGGACAGGCGGTTATGGCTACACCTTC. The chain employs TRBV19 and TRBJ1-2, with TRBD1 matching 8 bases. The CDR3 runs 14 residues. Germline-derived CDR1 and CDR2 are LNHDA and SQIVND (reference sequence). V trimming: 6 bases; J trimming: 5 bases; junction bases outside the gene matches: 8.

V gene TRBV18 combines with J gene TRBJ2-1, with 9 positions matching TRBD1. The germline V gene encodes CDR1 KGHSH and CDR2 LQKENI. The V and J ends lost 10 bases and 4 bases, in that order; junction bases with no gene match: 8. The length of the CDR3 is 14 residues. The CDR3 loop is CATSPGTGYNEQFF. CDR3 nucleotides: TGTGCCACCTCGCCCGGGACAGGGTACAATGAGCAGTTCTTC.

The V call is TRBV5-1, the J call TRBJ1-2; 7 bases match TRBD1. Germline values: CDR1 SGHRS, CDR2 YFSETQ. Trimming removed 3 bases from V and 6 bases from J; junction bases left unmatched: 2. The CDR3 runs to 12 residues. Written as DNA, the CDR3 is TGCGCCAGCAGCTGGGACAGCGATGGCTACACCTTC. Translated: CASSWDSDGYTF.

In its sample, this clone was seen a few times. The gene calls are TRBV7-8 and TRBJ1-1, with a weak D call TRBD1 (5 bases). Per the germline V gene, CDR1 is SGHVS and CDR2 is FQNEAQ. This CDR3 has 16 amino acids. Trimming left V 4 bases short and J 1 base short, with 16 bases between. CDR3 sequence reads: CASSSPAGTSNTEAFF. For the CDR3, the DNA is TGTGCCAGCAGCTCCCCAGCTGGGACTTCGAACACTGAAGCTTTCTTT.

The V and J genes are TRBV5-1 and TRBJ1-5, with D possibly matching TRBD1 (6 bases). V lost 0 bases and J lost 7, with 14 bases in between. Germline V gene data show CDR1 as SGHRS and CDR2 as YFSETQ. This CDR3 region has 15 residues. For the CDR3, the DNA is TGCGCCAGCAGCTTGGACGACAGGTTGGGACAGCCCCAGCATTTT. This gives the protein CASSLDDRLGQPQHF.

V is TRBV28 and J is TRBJ1-2; D perhaps matches TRBD1 (5 bases). The V and J ends lost 2 bases and 6 bases respectively, with 10 bases between them. Germline V gene data show CDR1 as MDHEN and CDR2 as SYDVKM. The CDR3 runs 13 residues. CDR3 sequence reads: CASSLRAGHGYTF. CDR3 nucleotides: TGTGCCAGCAGTTTACGGGCAGGGCATGGCTACACCTTC.

This chain links TRBV2 with TRBJ2-5; D remains unclear. The V and J ends lost 4 bases and 5 bases respectively, with 5 bases between them. The CDR3 spans 11 residues. Germline V gives CDR1 SNHLY, CDR2 FYNNEI. The CDR3 loop is CASSVRETQYF. The DNA of the CDR3 is TGTGCCAGCAGTGTGCGGGAGACCCAGTACTTC.

The chain uses TRBV5-1 and TRBJ2-6; D gene ambiguous. This CDR3 has 14 amino acids. The V gene's germline CDR1 is SGHRS and CDR2 YFSETQ. The V end lost 4 bases, the J end lost 0 bases, and 5 bases lay between the germline ends. In DNA form, the CDR3 reads TGCGCCAGCAGCGGGCACTCTGGGGCCAACGTCCTGACTTTC. This codes for CASSGHSGANVLTF.

The chain links TRBV5-1 to TRBJ1-1, with TRBD1 matching 12 bases. Germline V gene sequence: CDR1 SGHRS, CDR2 YFSETQ. V shed 3 bases and J 2 bases; nucleotides not matched to a gene: 2. This CDR3 spans 15 amino acids. Written as DNA, the CDR3 is TGCGCCAGCAGCTCCGGGACAGGGGGCAACACTGAAGCTTTCTTT. This gives the protein CASSSGTGGNTEAFF.

V gene TRBV27 combines with J gene TRBJ2-2, with TRBD2 matching over 8 bases. The junction had 7 bases not matched to a gene; V was cut back by 5 bases and J by 5 bases. The CDR3 loop spans 15 amino acids. Germline loops: CDR1 MNHEY, CDR2 SMNVEV (reference sequence). The CDR3 sequence is CASSPRLARTGELFF. In nucleotides, the CDR3 is TGTGCCAGCAGTCCTCGACTAGCGAGAACCGGGGAGCTGTTTTTT.

In DNA form, the CDR3 reads TGTGCCAGCAGTCCTCGGGGTGGGGACACTGAAGCTTTCTTT. Protein: CASSPRGGDTEAFF. The rearrangement uses TRBV2 and TRBJ1-1, with D hard to call. V was trimmed by 5 bases and J by 3 bases, leaving 13 bases between them. Germline CDR1 SNHLY, CDR2 FYNNEI. The CDR3 is made up of 14 amino acids.

This rearrangement joins TRBV28 to TRBJ1-5; 10 bases are a match to TRBD1. CDR1 and CDR2 (germline): MDHEN, SYDVKM. The CDR3 consists of 16 residues. The J segment lost 7 bases and the V segment lost 5 bases, leaving 11 bases of the junction unmatched. The CDR3 here is CASSATGTGDRQPQHF. The CDR3 DNA reads TGTGCCAGCAGTGCCACCGGGACAGGGGATCGACAGCCCCAGCATTTT.

This clone has a handful of counts. This chain uses TRBV5-1 with TRBJ1-1; no definite D call. CDR3 length: 15 amino acids. Germline V gene data show CDR1 as SGHRS and CDR2 as YFSETQ. With 0 bases removed from V and 1 base from J, the gap between germline ends came to 10 bases. CDR3 in DNA: TGCGCCAGCAGCTTGGATCCAGTCCCGAACACTGAAGCTTTCTTT. This translates into CASSLDPVPNTEAFF.

The CDR3 region is CASSLGLLSSSYNEQFF. CDR3 DNA sequence: TGTGCCAGCAGCTTAGGACTCCTCTCAAGCTCCTACAATGAGCAGTTCTTC. This sequence joins TRBV7-9 and TRBJ2-1; D gene unclear. CDR1 and CDR2 from the germline V gene are SEHNR and FQNEAQ (reference sequence). The V gene lost 1 base and the J gene lost 0 bases, with 13 bases spanning the gap. There are 17 residues in the CDR3. Variable domain in full (rest from reference TRBV7-9 and TRBJ2-1): DTGVSQNPRHKITKRGQNVTFRCDPISEHNRLYWYRQTLGQGPEFLTYFQNEAQLEKSRLLSDRFSAERPKGSFSTLEIQRTEQGDSAMYLCASSLGLLSSSYNEQFFGPGTRLTVL.

The V and J genes are TRBV25-1 and TRBJ1-2; no firm D call. The CDR3 spans 15 residues. CDR1 and CDR2 (germline): MGHDK, SYGVNS. V lost 2 bases and J lost 8, with 18 bases in between. CDR3 nucleotides: TGTGCCAGCAGTGAACCGGGGAGCGTTGCCAGCGGCTACACCTTC. This encodes CASSEPGSVASGYTF.

This sequence joins TRBV5-8 and TRBJ1-5; D gene unclear. This CDR3 has 14 residues. The V end lost 2 bases, the J end lost 4 bases, and 10 bases lay between the germline ends. From germline, CDR1 is SGHTS and CDR2 YDEGEE. In nucleotides, the CDR3 is TGTGCCAGCAGCTTAATGGCCTTAAATCAGCCCCAGCATTTT. Translation gives CASSLMALNQPQHF.

J is TRBJ1-5 and V is TRBV6-1; D ambiguous. Germline CDR1 is MNHNS and CDR2 is SASEGT. This CDR3 is 13 amino acids long. V was cut by 7 bases and J by 5 bases, with 12 bases left in between. The CDR3 spells CASIPGEYQPQHF. The CDR3 DNA follows: TGTGCCAGCATCCCCGGAGAATATCAGCCCCAGCATTTT.

The rearrangement joins TRBV7-9 to TRBJ2-1; TRBD2 matches 11 bases. Germline CDR1 reads SEHNR; CDR2 reads FQNEAQ (reference sequence). The CDR3 is 16 amino acids. V lost 5 bases and J lost 3; bases outside the gene matches: 6. CDR3 bases: TGTGCCAGCAGCCCCCCAACTAGCGGGAGCTACAATGAGCAGTTCTTC. Its protein product is CASSPPTSGSYNEQFF.

This clone was counted only a few times. The chain is built from TRBV6-1 and TRBJ2-1, with 10 positions matching TRBD2. CDR1 and CDR2 (germline): MNHNS, SASEGT. CDR3 size: 14 residues. The V gene end was trimmed by 5 bases and the J gene end by 12 bases; junction bases not matched to a gene: 10. The CDR3 coding sequence is TGTGCCAGCAGTCCCGGGACTAGCGTGAAGGGGCAGTTCTTC. Residues: CASSPGTSVKGQFF.

The CDR3 nucleotides read TGTGCCAGCAGCTTAAGGGGAGGGGAGACAGATACGCAGTATTTT. Translating gives CASSLRGGETDTQYF. This chain connects TRBV7-3 to TRBJ2-3; 7 positions match TRBD2. The CDR3 covers 15 residues. The junction had 4 bases not matched to a gene; V was cut back by 1 base and J by 3 bases. CDR1 is SGHTA and CDR2 is FQGTGA in the germline V gene.

Details on this clone: Other nucleotide sequences in the sample specify the same CDR3. The chain couples TRBV30 to TRBJ2-2; 7 nucleotides align to TRBD1. The V segment lost 1 base and the J segment 4 bases; nucleotides outside the gene matches: 0. Per germline, CDR1 GTSNPN and CDR2 SVGIG (reference sequence). There are 13 residues in the CDR3. The CDR3 protein is CAWSGQGTGELFF. The CDR3 coding sequence is TGTGCCTGGAGTGGACAGGGCACCGGGGAGCTGTTTTTT.

The V gene is TRBV5-6, the J gene TRBJ1-2; maybe TRBD1 (5 bases). Germline V gene data show CDR1 as SGHDT and CDR2 as YYEEEE. V was shortened by 4 bases and J by 7 bases, with 11 bases between the two germline ends. CDR3 length: 12 residues. The CDR3, as DNA: TGTGCCAGCAGCCTGGGGCGGATTGGCTACACCTTC. Translated, it gives CASSLGRIGYTF.

This chain uses TRBV7-3 with TRBJ2-7, with 13 positions matching TRBD2. The CDR3 is 17 residues long. Unmatched junction bases numbered 8, after V lost 3 bases and J lost 3 bases. Per the germline V gene, CDR1 is SGHTA and CDR2 is FQGTGA. The CDR3 reads CASSFSGLAGENYEQYF. DNA for the CDR3: TGTGCCAGCAGCTTTAGTGGACTAGCGGGAGAAAACTACGAGCAGTACTTC. Full variable domain (missing parts from reference TRBV7-3 and TRBJ2-7): GAGVSQTPSNKVTEKGKYVELRCDPISGHTALYWYRQSLGQGPEFLIYFQGTGAADDSGLPNDRFFAVRPEGSVSTLKIQRTERGDSAVYLCASSFSGLAGENYEQYFGPGTRLTVT.

The gene calls are TRBV5-1 and TRBJ2-2, with 7 positions matching TRBD2. Germline loops: CDR1 SGHRS, CDR2 YFSETQ. Losses at the gene ends were 0 bases for V and 5 bases for J; bases not matched to a gene: 1. The CDR3 loop spans 14 amino acids. The CDR3 loop reads CASSLGAGTGELFF. For the CDR3, the DNA is TGCGCCAGCAGCTTGGGAGCGGGGACCGGGGAGCTGTTTTTT.

DNA for the CDR3: TGTGCCAGCAGTTCCCTAACCGGGACAGGCTACGAGCAGTACTTC. Its translation: CASSSLTGTGYEQYF. The rearrangement links TRBV28 to TRBJ2-7; TRBD1 matches at 8 bases. Germline lookup yields CDR1 MDHEN and CDR2 SYDVKM. The CDR3 loop spans 15 amino acids. J gave up 3 bases and V 4 bases, and 8 bases lay outside the gene matches. The variable domain in full, with the rest retrieved from reference TRBV28 and TRBJ2-7, is DVKVTQSSRYLVKRTGEKVFLECVQDMDHENMFWYRQDPGLGLRLIYFSYDVKMKEKGDIPEGYSVSREKKERFSLILESASTNQTSMYLCASSSLTGTGYEQYFGPGTRLTVT.

The V call is TRBV28, the J call TRBJ2-3, with 10 bases aligning to TRBD2. V dropped 5 bases and J dropped 6; count of bases not matched to a gene: 11. The CDR3 sequence is 16 residues long. Germline V gene data show CDR1 as MDHEN and CDR2 as SYDVKM. The CDR3 reads CASSRWTSGRGDTQYF. The CDR3, as DNA: TGTGCCAGCAGTCGATGGACTAGCGGTCGCGGCGATACGCAGTATTTT.